The 11 T cell receptor beta chains below all came from one sample that was sequenced in a study of blood T cell repertoires in COVID-19. Clones were read by immunoSEQ multiplex PCR, and TCRdb kept only the in-frame ones, dropping some. The repertoire has about 140,000 clones, roughly 84% of them found once; the top ten carry approximately 4%. Sequencing used peripheral blood. The receptors shown here come from a woman between 55 and 75 years old with acute or convalescent COVID-19.

The V call is TRBV19, the J call TRBJ1-3; D ambiguous. CDR1 LNHDA and CDR2 SQIVND come from the germline V gene (reference sequence). This CDR3 region has 13 residues. Trimming removed 3 bases at V and 6 bases at J, with 9 bases between. For the CDR3, the DNA is TGTGCCAGTAGTATTACTTTCGAAAACACCATATATTTT. Translation: CASSITFENTIYF.

V and J are TRBV19 and TRBJ1-2; D may be TRBD1 (6 bases). In germline, CDR1 is LNHDA, CDR2 SQIVND (reference sequence). This CDR3 has 14 residues. V was pared by 3 bases and J by 8 bases, with 16 bases between. This chain's CDR3 is CASSIWDKLYGYTF. The CDR3 nucleotides are TGTGCCAGTAGTATCTGGGACAAACTCTACGGCTACACCTTC.

V gene TRBV28 combines with J gene TRBJ2-7; TRBD1 might be the D (5 bases). The CDR3 is 12 residues long. The V and J ends lost 2 bases and 5 bases respectively, with 7 bases between them. Germline V gene data show CDR1 as MDHEN and CDR2 as SYDVKM. CDR3 sequence: CASSLPRDEQYF. The CDR3 DNA sequence: TGTGCCAGCAGTTTACCCAGGGACGAGCAGTACTTC.

The chain recombines TRBV5-1 with TRBJ2-5; 7 positions match TRBD2. The CDR3 contains 12 residues. J lost 4 bases, V lost 4 bases, and 1 base had no gene match. From germline, CDR1 is SGHRS and CDR2 YFSETQ. CDR3 coding DNA: TGCGCCAGCAGCCCGGGAGGAGAGACCCAGTACTTC. This encodes CASSPGGETQYF.

The gene calls are TRBV14 and TRBJ2-1; D remains unclear. V lost 5 bases and J lost 6, with 8 bases in between. CDR3 length equals 12 residues. CDR1 and CDR2 (germline): SGHDN, FVKESK. Here the CDR3 reads CASSRQVNEQFF. Here the CDR3 DNA reads TGTGCCAGCAGCAGGCAGGTCAATGAGCAGTTCTTC.

The chain has TRBV7-2 and TRBJ1-5, with D maybe TRBD1 (6 bases). The V and J ends lost 1 base and 0 bases respectively, with 10 bases between them. Germline assignment: CDR1 SGHTA and CDR2 FQGNSA. The CDR3 extends over 16 amino acids. The CDR3 is CASSLVGTHSNQPQHF. Here the CDR3 DNA reads TGTGCCAGCAGCTTAGTGGGGACACATAGCAATCAGCCCCAGCATTTT.

The V and J genes are TRBV9 and TRBJ2-1; TRBD2 matches 11 bases. The CDR3 covers 16 residues. The V segment lost 2 bases and the J segment 2 bases; nucleotides outside the gene matches: 3. Germline assignment: CDR1 SGDLS and CDR2 YYNGEE. CDR3 sequence reads: CASSVGSGRAYNEQFF. The CDR3 nucleotides are TGTGCCAGCAGCGTCGGTAGCGGGAGGGCCTACAATGAGCAGTTCTTC.

This chain joins TRBV28 and TRBJ2-5; D gene ambiguous. The V gene's germline CDR1 is MDHEN and CDR2 SYDVKM. This CDR3 is built from 10 residues. Trimming cost V 6 bases and J 8 bases, with 7 bases left between them. CDR3 nucleotide sequence: TGTGCCAGCAGCTCGGTTACCCAGTACTTC. The encoded protein is CASSSVTQYF.

This chain connects TRBV2 to TRBJ2-1; D gene unclear. Trimming pared 2 bases from V and 5 bases from J, leaving 16 bases between. The germline gives CDR1 SNHLY, CDR2 FYNNEI. The CDR3 is made up of 16 amino acids. DNA of the CDR3: TGTGCCAGCAGTGAATCACTCCGAGGCTTAAACAATGAGCAGTTCTTC. This encodes CASSESLRGLNNEQFF.

The rearrangement uses TRBV28 and TRBJ2-5; 11 bases align to TRBD2. Trimming at V came to 6 bases and at J to 1 base, leaving 7 bases not matched to a gene. The CDR3 is 16 residues long. Per the germline V gene, CDR1 is MDHEN and CDR2 is SYDVKM. CDR3 residues: CASRHTGTSGQETQYF. The DNA for the CDR3 is TGTGCCAGCAGGCATACCGGGACTAGCGGCCAAGAGACCCAGTACTTC.

The chain is built from TRBV27 and TRBJ1-5, with D uncertain. V was shortened by 3 bases and J by 3 bases, with 6 bases between the two germline ends. Germline CDR1 MNHEY, CDR2 SMNVEV (reference sequence). The CDR3 contains 13 residues. This chain's CDR3 is CASSFSVNQPQHF. The CDR3 DNA follows: TGTGCCAGCAGTTTTAGTGTCAATCAGCCCCAGCATTTT.